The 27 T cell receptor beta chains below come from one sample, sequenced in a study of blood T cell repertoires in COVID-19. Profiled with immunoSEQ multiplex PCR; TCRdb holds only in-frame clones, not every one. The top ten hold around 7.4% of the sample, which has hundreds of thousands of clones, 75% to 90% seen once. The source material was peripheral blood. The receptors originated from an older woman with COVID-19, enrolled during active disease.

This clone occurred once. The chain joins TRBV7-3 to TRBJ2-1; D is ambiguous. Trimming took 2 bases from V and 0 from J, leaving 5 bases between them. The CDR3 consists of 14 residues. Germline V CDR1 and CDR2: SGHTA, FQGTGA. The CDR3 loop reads CASSLSGSYNEQFF. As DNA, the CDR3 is TGTGCCAGCAGCTTATCAGGCTCCTACAATGAGCAGTTCTTC.

CDR3 nucleotide sequence: TGTGCCAGTAGTATTTCGGGACAGGGAACGGCCGAAGCTTTCTTT. Translated, it gives CASSISGQGTAEAFF. This chain uses TRBV19 with TRBJ1-1, with 9 bases matching TRBD1. Germline V gives CDR1 LNHDA, CDR2 SQIVND (reference sequence). The CDR3 contains 15 residues. Trimming took 3 bases from V and 8 from J; bases not matched to a gene: 10.

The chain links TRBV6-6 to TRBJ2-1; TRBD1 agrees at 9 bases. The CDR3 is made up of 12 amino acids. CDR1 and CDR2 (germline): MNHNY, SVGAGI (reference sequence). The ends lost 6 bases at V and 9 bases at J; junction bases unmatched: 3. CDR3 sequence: CASSPTGGEQFF. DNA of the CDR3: TGTGCCAGCAGCCCGACAGGGGGTGAGCAGTTCTTC.

CDR3 region: CASSQGRAGAYEQYF. In DNA form, the CDR3 reads TGTGCCAGCAGCCAAGGTCGGGCGGGGGCCTACGAGCAGTACTTC. The J gene is TRBJ2-7, the V gene TRBV4-2; 7 nucleotides line up with TRBD2. The CDR3 is made up of 15 amino acids. V lost 1 base and J lost 2; bases outside the gene matches: 5. Germline CDR1 is LGHNA and CDR2 is YNFKEQ.

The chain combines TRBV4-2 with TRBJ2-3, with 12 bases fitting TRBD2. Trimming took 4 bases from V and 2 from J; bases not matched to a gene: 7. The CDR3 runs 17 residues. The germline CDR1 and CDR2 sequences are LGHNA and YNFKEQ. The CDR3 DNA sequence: TGTGCCAGCAGCCGCACCGGGACTAGCGGGCTCACAGATACGCAGTATTTT. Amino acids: CASSRTGTSGLTDTQYF.

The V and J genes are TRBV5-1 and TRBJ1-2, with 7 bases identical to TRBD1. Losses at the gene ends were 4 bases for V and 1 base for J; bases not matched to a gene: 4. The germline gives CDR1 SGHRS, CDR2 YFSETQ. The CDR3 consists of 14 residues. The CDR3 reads CASSNRGFNYGYTF. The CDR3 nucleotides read TGCGCCAGCAGCAACAGGGGATTTAACTATGGCTACACCTTC.

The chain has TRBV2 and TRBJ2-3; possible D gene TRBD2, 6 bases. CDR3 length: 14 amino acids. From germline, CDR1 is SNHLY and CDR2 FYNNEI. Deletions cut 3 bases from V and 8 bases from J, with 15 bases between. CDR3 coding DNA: TGTGCCAGCAGTGAGGGGCAGGGAGGTGTTACGCAGTATTTT. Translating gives CASSEGQGGVTQYF.

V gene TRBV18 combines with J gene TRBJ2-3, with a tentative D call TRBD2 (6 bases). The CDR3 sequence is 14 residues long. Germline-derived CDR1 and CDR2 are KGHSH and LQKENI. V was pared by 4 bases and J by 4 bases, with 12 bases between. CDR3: CASSQGGMADTQYF. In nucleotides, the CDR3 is TGTGCCAGCTCACAAGGCGGGATGGCAGATACGCAGTATTTT.

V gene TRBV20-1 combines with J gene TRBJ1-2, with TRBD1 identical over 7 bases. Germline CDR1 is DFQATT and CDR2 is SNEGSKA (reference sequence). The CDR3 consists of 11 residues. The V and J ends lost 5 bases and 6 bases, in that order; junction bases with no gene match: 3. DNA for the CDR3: TGCAGTGCTCTCGGGACAGATGGCTACACCTTC. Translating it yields CSALGTDGYTF.

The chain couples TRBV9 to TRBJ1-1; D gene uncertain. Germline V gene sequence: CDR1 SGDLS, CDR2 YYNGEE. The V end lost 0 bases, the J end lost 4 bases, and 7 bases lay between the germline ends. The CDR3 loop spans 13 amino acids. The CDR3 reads CASSVDEFTEAFF. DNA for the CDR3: TGTGCCAGCAGCGTAGATGAGTTCACTGAAGCTTTCTTT. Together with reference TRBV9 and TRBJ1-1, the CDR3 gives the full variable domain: DSGVTQTPKHLITATGQRVTLRCSPRSGDLSVYWYQQSLDQGLQFLIQYYNGEERAKGNILERFSAQQFPDLHSELNLSSLELGDSALYFCASSVDEFTEAFFGQGTRLTVV.

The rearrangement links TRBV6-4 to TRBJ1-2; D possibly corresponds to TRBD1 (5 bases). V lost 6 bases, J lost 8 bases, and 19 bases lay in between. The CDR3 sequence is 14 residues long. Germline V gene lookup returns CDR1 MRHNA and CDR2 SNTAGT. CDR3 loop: CASSPLGGLEGYTF. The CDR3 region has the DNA TGTGCCAGCAGCCCCCTCGGGGGGTTGGAAGGCTACACCTTC.

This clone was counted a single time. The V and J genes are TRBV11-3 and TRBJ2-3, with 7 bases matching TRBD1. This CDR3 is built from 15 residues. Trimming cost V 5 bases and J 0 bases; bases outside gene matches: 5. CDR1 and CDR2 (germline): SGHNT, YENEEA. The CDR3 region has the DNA TGTGCCAGCAGCCTTGGACAGGTCAGCACAGATACGCAGTATTTT. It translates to CASSLGQVSTDTQYF.

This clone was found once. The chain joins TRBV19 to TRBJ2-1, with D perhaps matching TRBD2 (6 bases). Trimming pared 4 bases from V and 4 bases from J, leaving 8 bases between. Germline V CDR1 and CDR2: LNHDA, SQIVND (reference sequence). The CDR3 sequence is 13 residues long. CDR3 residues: CASSRGLYNEQFF. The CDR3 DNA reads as TGTGCCAGTAGTAGGGGACTGTACAATGAGCAGTTCTTC.

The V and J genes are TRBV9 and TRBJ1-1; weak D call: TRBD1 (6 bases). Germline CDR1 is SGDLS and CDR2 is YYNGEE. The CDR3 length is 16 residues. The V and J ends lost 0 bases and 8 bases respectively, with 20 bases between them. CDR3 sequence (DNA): TGTGCCAGCAGCGTAGGTCTCAGGGGCGGAACAGTGGAAGCTTTCTTT. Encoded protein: CASSVGLRGGTVEAFF.

The CDR3 DNA sequence: TGTGCCAGCAGCCGGGGAAGAGAGACCCAGTACTTC. The encoded protein is CASSRGRETQYF. The chain carries TRBV11-3 and TRBJ2-5; possibly TRBD2 for D (5 bases). Trimming removed 5 bases at V and 4 bases at J, with 8 bases between. This CDR3 contains 12 residues. Per germline, CDR1 SGHNT and CDR2 YENEEA.

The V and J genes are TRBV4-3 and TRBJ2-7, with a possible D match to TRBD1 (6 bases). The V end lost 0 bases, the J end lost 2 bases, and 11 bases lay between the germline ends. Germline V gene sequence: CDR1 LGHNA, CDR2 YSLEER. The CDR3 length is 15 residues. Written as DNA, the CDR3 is TGCGCCAGCAGCCAAGAACACCAGGGGCCCTACGAGCAGTACTTC. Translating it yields CASSQEHQGPYEQYF.

The CDR3 bases are TGTGCCAGCAGCTTAGGCAGGGGCCTGGCAGATACGCAGTATTTT. Protein sequence: CASSLGRGLADTQYF. The chain couples TRBV7-2 to TRBJ2-3; D might be TRBD1 (6 bases). Trimming stripped 1 base from V and 4 bases from J, with 12 bases between. The germline V gene has CDR1 SGHTA and CDR2 FQGNSA. The CDR3 totals 15 residues.

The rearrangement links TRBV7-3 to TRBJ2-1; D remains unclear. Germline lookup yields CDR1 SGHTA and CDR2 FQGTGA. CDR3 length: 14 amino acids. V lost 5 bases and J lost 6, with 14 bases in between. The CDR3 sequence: CASSVGSPLNEQFF. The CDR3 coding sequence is TGTGCCAGCAGCGTGGGCAGTCCTCTCAATGAGCAGTTCTTC.

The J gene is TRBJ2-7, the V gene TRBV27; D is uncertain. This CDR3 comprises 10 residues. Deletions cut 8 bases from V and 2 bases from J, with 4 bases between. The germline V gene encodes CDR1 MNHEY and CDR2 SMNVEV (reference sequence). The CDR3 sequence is CASQTYEQYF. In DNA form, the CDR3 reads TGTGCCAGCCAAACCTACGAGCAGTACTTC.

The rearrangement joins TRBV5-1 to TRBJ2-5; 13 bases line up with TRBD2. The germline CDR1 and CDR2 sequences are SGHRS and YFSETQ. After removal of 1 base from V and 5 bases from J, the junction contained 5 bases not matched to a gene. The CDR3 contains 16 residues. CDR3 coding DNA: TGCGCCAGCAGCTTGAAAGGACTAGCGGGGGAGGAGACCCAGTACTTC. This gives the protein CASSLKGLAGEETQYF.

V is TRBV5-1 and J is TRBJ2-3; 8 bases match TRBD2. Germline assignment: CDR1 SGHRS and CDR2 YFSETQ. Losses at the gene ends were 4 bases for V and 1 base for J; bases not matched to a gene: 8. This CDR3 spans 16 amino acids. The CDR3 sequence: CASSPRGGVGTDTQYF. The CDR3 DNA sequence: TGCGCCAGCAGCCCACGGGGGGGGGTTGGCACAGATACGCAGTATTTT.

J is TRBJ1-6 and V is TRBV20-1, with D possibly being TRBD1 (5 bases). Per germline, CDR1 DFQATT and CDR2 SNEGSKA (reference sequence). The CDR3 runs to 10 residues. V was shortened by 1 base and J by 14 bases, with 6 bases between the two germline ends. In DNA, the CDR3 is TGCAGTGCTAGAGGGGGGGCCCTCCACTTT. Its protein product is CSARGGALHF.

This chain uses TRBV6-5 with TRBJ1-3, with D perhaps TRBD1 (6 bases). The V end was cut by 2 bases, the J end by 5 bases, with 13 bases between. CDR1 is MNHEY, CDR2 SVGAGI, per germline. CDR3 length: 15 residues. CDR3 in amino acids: CASSYGGELRNTIYF. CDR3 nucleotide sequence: TGTGCCAGCAGTTACGGGGGCGAGTTACGAAACACCATATATTTT.

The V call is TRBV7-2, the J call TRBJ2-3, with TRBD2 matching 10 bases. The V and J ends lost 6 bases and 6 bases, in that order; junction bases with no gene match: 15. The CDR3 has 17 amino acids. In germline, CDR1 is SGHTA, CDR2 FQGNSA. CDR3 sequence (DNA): TGTGCCAGCAGTCGACTCCGGAGCGGGGGGGCTGGGGATACGCAGTATTTT. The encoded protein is CASSRLRSGGAGDTQYF.

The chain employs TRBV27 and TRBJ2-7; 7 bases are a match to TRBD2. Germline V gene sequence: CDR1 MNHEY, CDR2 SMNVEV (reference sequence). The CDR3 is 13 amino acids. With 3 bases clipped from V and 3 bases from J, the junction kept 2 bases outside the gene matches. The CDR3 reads CASSFSGGYEQYF. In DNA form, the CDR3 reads TGTGCCAGCAGTTTTTCGGGGGGCTACGAGCAGTACTTC.

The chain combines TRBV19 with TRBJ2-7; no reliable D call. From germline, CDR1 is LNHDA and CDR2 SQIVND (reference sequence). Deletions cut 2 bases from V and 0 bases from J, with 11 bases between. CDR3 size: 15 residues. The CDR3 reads CASSISSPSSYEQYF. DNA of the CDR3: TGTGCCAGTAGTATATCTTCTCCGAGCTCCTACGAGCAGTACTTC.

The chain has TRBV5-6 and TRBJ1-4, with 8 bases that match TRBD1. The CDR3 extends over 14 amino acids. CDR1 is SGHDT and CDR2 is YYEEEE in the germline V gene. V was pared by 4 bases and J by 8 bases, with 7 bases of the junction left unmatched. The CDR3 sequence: CASSPITGGEKLFF. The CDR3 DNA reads TGTGCCAGCAGCCCCATAACAGGGGGGGAAAAACTGTTTTTT.